Shown below are 19 T cell receptor beta chains from a single sample sequenced in a study of cytomegalovirus exposure and HLA in healthy donors. 60 Vbeta and 13 Jbeta primers were used in PCR. Generated by immunoSEQ multiplex PCR, the TCRdb table keeps only in-frame clones and is missing some. The sample lists around 64,000 clones, 86% occurring once. The specimen sequenced was PBMCs. Receptors were obtained from a young woman in good health and CMV-seronegative.

The rearrangement joins TRBV5-4 to TRBJ2-5, with 13 bases aligning to TRBD2. The CDR3 has 17 residues. Per the germline V gene, CDR1 is SGHNT and CDR2 is YYREEE (reference sequence). V shed 4 bases, J shed 1 base, and the junction held 7 bases outside the gene matches. CDR3 DNA: TGTGCCAGCAGCCTGGGGACTAGCGGGATATCCCAAGAGACCCAGTACTTC. This translates into CASSLGTSGISQETQYF.

The CDR3 region is CASTRDRAYGYTF. The CDR3 DNA reads TGTGCCAGCACCCGGGACAGAGCCTATGGCTACACCTTC. V gene TRBV2 combines with J gene TRBJ1-2; 7 nucleotides match TRBD1. V trimming: 7 bases; J trimming: 4 bases; junction bases outside the gene matches: 6. This CDR3 has 13 amino acids. Germline assignment: CDR1 SNHLY and CDR2 FYNNEI.

V is TRBV29-1 and J is TRBJ2-1, with 10 bases that match TRBD2. The CDR3 totals 16 residues. J lost 5 bases, V lost 2 bases, and 9 bases had no gene match. Germline V gives CDR1 SQVTM, CDR2 ANQGSEA. The CDR3 loop is CSVEPSGRYRDNEQFF. CDR3 bases: TGCAGCGTTGAACCTAGCGGGAGATATAGAGACAATGAGCAGTTCTTC.

This rearrangement joins TRBV27 to TRBJ1-1; 8 bases fit TRBD1. Germline assignment: CDR1 MNHEY and CDR2 SMNVEV (reference sequence). V dropped 0 bases and J dropped 0; count of bases not matched to a gene: 3. The CDR3 totals 16 residues. CDR3 bases: TGTGCCAGCAGTTTATCGCAGGGGGCGATGAACACTGAAGCTTTCTTT. This gives the protein CASSLSQGAMNTEAFF.

The J gene is TRBJ2-1, the V gene TRBV6-4; D perhaps matches TRBD1 (6 bases). The CDR3 is 14 amino acids. Germline CDR1 and CDR2: MRHNA and SNTAGT. The V gene lost 7 bases and the J gene lost 8 bases, with 18 bases spanning the gap. As DNA, the CDR3 is TGTGCCAGCAAAAGACAGGCTGGATTCTATGAGCAGTTCTTC. This codes for CASKRQAGFYEQFF.

This chain links TRBV28 with TRBJ2-7; 16 bases are a match to TRBD2. The length of the CDR3 is 14 residues. V was clipped by 8 bases and J by 4 bases; unmatched bases: 2. Germline CDR1 and CDR2: MDHEN and SYDVKM. The CDR3 here is CASGTSGRGYEQYF. For the CDR3, the DNA is TGTGCCAGCGGGACTAGCGGGAGGGGGTACGAGCAGTACTTC.

This sequence joins TRBV7-3 and TRBJ2-3, with D possibly being TRBD2 (6 bases). With 5 bases removed from V and 3 bases from J, the gap between germline ends came to 15 bases. Looked up from germline, CDR1 is SGHTA and CDR2 is FQGTGA. The CDR3 has 15 amino acids. This chain's CDR3 is CASSVGLVGTDTQYF. CDR3 in DNA: TGTGCCAGCAGCGTGGGACTTGTGGGGACAGATACGCAGTATTTT.

In DNA, the CDR3 is TGTGCCAGCAGTTTATGGGACAGGGCTACCGGGGAGCTGTTTTTT. This sequence encodes CASSLWDRATGELFF. The chain has TRBV28 and TRBJ2-2; 8 positions match TRBD1. Germline V CDR1 and CDR2: MDHEN, SYDVKM. The CDR3 loop spans 15 amino acids. V lost 0 bases, J lost 5 bases, and 2 bases stayed unmatched.

This clone was seen a few times. The CDR3 DNA sequence: TGTGCCAGCAGTGAGGGACAGTATGAAAAACTGTTTTTT. Translating it yields CASSEGQYEKLFF. The chain is built from TRBV6-1 and TRBJ1-4, with 7 bases matching TRBD1. CDR3 length: 13 residues. Trimming at V came to 3 bases and at J to 6 bases, leaving 1 base not matched to a gene. Per the germline V gene, CDR1 is MNHNS and CDR2 is SASEGT.

The V and J genes are TRBV4-2 and TRBJ2-7; D may be TRBD2 (6 bases). Germline CDR1 LGHNA, CDR2 YNFKEQ. The V gene lost 3 bases and the J gene lost 5 bases, with 17 bases spanning the gap. The CDR3 contains 15 residues. The CDR3 nucleotides are TGTGCCAGCAGCCAGGAGCTATTGGGCGGGGACGAGCAGTACTTC. Encoded protein: CASSQELLGGDEQYF.

V and J are TRBV6-4 and TRBJ1-2; tentative D call: TRBD1 (5 bases). CDR3 length equals 12 residues. With 2 bases removed from V and 8 bases from J, the gap between germline ends came to 9 bases. Germline assignment: CDR1 MRHNA and CDR2 SNTAGT. CDR3 sequence (DNA): TGTGCCAGCAGTGACAGGGGATTCGGCTACACCTTC. Translating it yields CASSDRGFGYTF.

This chain links TRBV5-1 with TRBJ1-4, with 8 bases identical to TRBD1. The CDR3 has 14 amino acids. V lost 3 bases to trimming and J lost 5 bases; unmatched junction nucleotides: 3. Per the germline V gene, CDR1 is SGHRS and CDR2 is YFSETQ. The CDR3, as DNA: TGCGCCAGCAGCTGGACAGGGCTCAATGAAAAACTGTTTTTT. Translated, it gives CASSWTGLNEKLFF.

V and J are TRBV5-5 and TRBJ2-7, with 7 bases identical to TRBD2. The V and J ends lost 0 bases and 6 bases, in that order; junction bases with no gene match: 3. This CDR3 comprises 13 residues. Per the germline V gene, CDR1 is SGHKS and CDR2 is YYEKEE (reference sequence). CDR3 protein: CASSLEGRGEQYF. CDR3 coding DNA: TGTGCCAGCAGCTTGGAGGGGAGGGGCGAGCAGTACTTC. The entire variable domain, with the rest obtained from reference TRBV5-5 and TRBJ2-7, is as follows: DAGVTQSPTHLIKTRGQQVTLRCSPISGHKSVSWYQQVLGQGPQFIFQYYEKEERGRGNFPDRFSARQFPNYSSELNVNALLLGDSALYLCASSLEGRGEQYFGPGTRLTVT.

This chain links TRBV5-4 with TRBJ2-3; D possibly corresponds to TRBD2 (5 bases). This CDR3 contains 15 residues. V was pared by 0 bases and J by 1 base, with 9 bases between. Looked up from germline, CDR1 is SGHNT and CDR2 is YYREEE (reference sequence). CDR3 in DNA: TGTGCCAGCAGCTTGGACGGGATTCGCACAGATACGCAGTATTTT. Amino acid sequence: CASSLDGIRTDTQYF.

This clone was seen only once. V usage is TRBV28 and J usage is TRBJ1-1, with a possible D match to TRBD1 (5 bases). Trimming removed 2 bases at V and 7 bases at J, with 14 bases between. CDR1 and CDR2 (germline): MDHEN, SYDVKM. The CDR3 is made up of 14 amino acids. Here the CDR3 reads CASSLGQGGFEAFF. In nucleotides, the CDR3 is TGTGCCAGCAGTTTAGGGCAGGGAGGGTTTGAAGCTTTCTTT.

The V call is TRBV28, the J call TRBJ1-2, with D perhaps TRBD1 (6 bases). Looked up from germline, CDR1 is MDHEN and CDR2 is SYDVKM. V lost 5 bases to trimming and J lost 2 bases, with 12 bases between them. There are 14 residues in the CDR3. CDR3 region: CASSPWTENYGYTF. In DNA, the CDR3 is TGTGCCAGCAGTCCCTGGACAGAGAACTATGGCTACACCTTC.

The rearrangement uses TRBV7-6 and TRBJ2-7, with 8 bases lining up with TRBD1. The CDR3 loop spans 14 amino acids. Germline loops: CDR1 SGHVS, CDR2 FNYEAQ. The ends lost 5 bases at V and 2 bases at J; junction bases unmatched: 5. This CDR3 reads CASSTRQGPYEQYF. In DNA, the CDR3 is TGTGCCAGCAGCACCCGACAGGGGCCCTACGAGCAGTACTTC.

Turning to this clone: The junction departs from germline at one end; a sequencing error may be responsible. The V call is TRBV7-9, the J call TRBJ2-2, with D unresolved. Germline lookup yields CDR1 SEHNR and CDR2 FQNEAQ (reference sequence). This CDR3 has 12 residues. CDR3: CSSSLAGGELFF. CDR3 DNA: TGTTCCAGCAGTTTAGCCGGTGGGGAGCTGTTTTTT.

This clone was observed a handful of times. The chain recombines TRBV6-6 with TRBJ2-6, with D possibly TRBD1 on 6 matching bases. This CDR3 comprises 14 residues. Trimming left V 5 bases short and J 1 base short, with 6 bases between. CDR1 is MNHNY and CDR2 is SVGAGI in the germline V gene (reference sequence). This chain's CDR3 is CASSTGSGANVLTF. The CDR3 nucleotides are TGTGCCAGCAGTACAGGGTCTGGGGCCAACGTCCTGACTTTC.